This entry features one TCR beta chain sequence. Data came from immunoSEQ multiplex PCR; TCRdb stores just in-frame clones and leaves some out. The top ten hold approximately 4.8% of the sample, which has around 150,000 clones, 80% to 95% seen once. The sample comes from a study of blood T cell repertoires in COVID-19. Looking at the study overall: Samples representing acute and convalescent COVID-19 were sourced from the United States, Italy and Spain.

Sequences were obtained from peripheral blood. This TCR was recovered from a man younger than 45 with COVID-19, enrolled during active disease.

CDR3 protein: CASSLAGAGMNTEAFF. The CDR3 DNA reads as TGCGCCAGCAGCTTGGCCGGAGCAGGGATGAACACTGAAGCTTTCTTT. V and J are TRBV5-1 and TRBJ1-1; possible D gene TRBD1, 5 bases. This CDR3 is 16 amino acids long. V was trimmed by 0 bases and J by 0 bases, leaving 12 bases between them. Germline CDR1 reads SGHRS; CDR2 reads YFSETQ.